These T cell receptor beta chains were read from a single sample in a study of T cells in Graves' hyperthyroidism and ophthalmopathy. TCRdb recomputed calls from the multiplex PCR reads with MiXCR, one row per CDR3 protein. Found here are more than 55,000 distinct CDR3 sequences, about 50% of them singletons; the top ten hold about 3.6%. The specimen sequenced was blood. The receptors come from an older woman with Graves' ophthalmopathy. CDR3s include the opening cysteine and the closing phenylalanine or tryptophan. D genes are given only for firm matches. Where a row states a size, it is once, few, many or the class of an expanded clone; other rows omit it.

size: NA
J: TRBJ1-1
D: NA
V: TRBV7-9
DNA: TGTGCCAGCAGCTTTGTATCAGAGAACACTGAAGCTTTCTTT
CDR3: CASSFVSENTEAFF

size: many
J: TRBJ2-1
D: TRBD1
V: TRBV27
DNA: TGTGCCAGCAGTTTCGTGGACAGGGCCTACAATGAGCAGTTCTTC
CDR3: CASSFVDRAYNEQFF

size: NA
J: TRBJ2-5
D: NA
V: TRBV7-2
DNA: TGTGCCAGCAGCTCAAATCTCCGGGCGCTGGAGACCCAGTACTTC
CDR3: CASSSNLRALETQYF

size: few
J: TRBJ1-1
D: NA
V: TRBV19
DNA: TGTGCCAGTAGCCCGAACAGGGAAGCGAACACTGAAGCTTTCTTT
CDR3: CASSPNREANTEAFF

size: many
J: TRBJ2-3
D: TRBD1
V: TRBV5-1
DNA: TGCGCCAGCAGCTCTGGACAGGGCACAGATACGCAGTATTTT
CDR3: CASSSGQGTDTQYF

size: many
J: TRBJ1-2
D: NA
V: TRBV19
DNA: TGTGCCAGCAGCCGGGGGCCTGGTAGGGGCTATGGCTACACCTTC
CDR3: CASSRGPGRGYGYTF

size: many
J: TRBJ2-2
D: NA
V: TRBV7-2
DNA: TGTGCCAGCAGCTTATATTCTGCCGGGGAGCTGTTTTTT
CDR3: CASSLYSAGELFF

size: many
J: TRBJ2-2
D: NA
V: TRBV5-1
DNA: TGCGCCAGCAGCTTGGACGGAGCTTCGAACACCGGGGAGCTGTTTTTT
CDR3: CASSLDGASNTGELFF

size: NA
J: TRBJ2-7
D: TRBD2
V: TRBV20-1
DNA: TGCAGTGCTACCGGGACTAGCGGGAGAAACGAGCAGTACTTC
CDR3: CSATGTSGRNEQYF

size: many
J: TRBJ2-1
D: NA
V: TRBV12-5
DNA: TGTGCTAGTGGTTTGGTACTGGGCGGGGGCTACTACAATGAGCAGTTCTTC
CDR3: CASGLVLGGGYYNEQFF

size: many
J: TRBJ1-3
D: NA
V: TRBV3-1
DNA: TGTGCCAGCAGCCTACTAGGCGGGGGGGGTGCAGGAAACACCATATATTTT
CDR3: CASSLLGGGGAGNTIYF

size: many
J: TRBJ2-3
D: TRBD1
V: TRBV5-1
DNA: TGCGCCAGCAGCCCGGGACAGGGAGGCAGTGCAGATACGCAGTATTTT
CDR3: CASSPGQGGSADTQYF

size: NA
J: TRBJ2-1
D: NA
V: TRBV7-3
DNA: TGTGCCAGCAGCTTAGGATACGGTCGTTACAATGAGCAGTTCTTC
CDR3: CASSLGYGRYNEQFF

size: many
J: TRBJ1-6
D: NA
V: TRBV27
DNA: TGTGCCACCACTGCCGGTTATAATTCACCCCTCCACTTT
CDR3: CATTAGYNSPLHF

size: once
J: TRBJ1-4
D: NA
V: TRBV9
DNA: TGTGCCAGCAGCCCCGGGGACATACTAGCGACTAATGAAAAACTGGTTTTT
CDR3: CASSPGDILATNEKLVF

size: NA
J: TRBJ2-5
D: TRBD2
V: TRBV2
DNA: TGTGCCACCACCGAGGTATCGAACACCGGGGAGGGAGAGACCCAGTACTTC
CDR3: CATTEVSNTGEGETQYF

size: NA
J: TRBJ2-1
D: TRBD1
V: TRBV11-2
DNA: TGTGCCAGCAGCTTAGGGCTCAGACAGGGGACGCAGTTCTTC
CDR3: CASSLGLRQGTQFF

size: many
J: TRBJ2-5
D: NA
V: TRBV9
DNA: TGTGCCAGCAGCGTAGGGAACAGAAGAGAGACCCAGTACTTC
CDR3: CASSVGNRRETQYF

size: NA
J: TRBJ1-5
D: TRBD1
V: TRBV10-2
DNA: TGCGCCAGCAGTAGGACAGGGACAGTCCAAGAGACCCAGCATTTT
CDR3: CASSRTGTVQETQHF

size: medium-sized
J: TRBJ2-1
D: NA
V: TRBV20-1
DNA: TGCAGTGCTGGTTCGTGGGGCAATGAGCAGTTCTTC
CDR3: CSAGSWGNEQFF

size: NA
J: TRBJ2-5
D: NA
V: TRBV6-4
DNA: TGTGCCAGCAGTGCCCGGGAAACCCAGTACTTC
CDR3: CASSARETQYF

size: many
J: TRBJ1-1
D: NA
V: TRBV6-6
DNA: TGTGCCAGCAGTTACCTTCGGGAGATGCAAGCTTTCTTT
CDR3: CASSYLREMQAFF

size: once
J: TRBJ2-7
D: TRBD1
V: TRBV20-1
DNA: TGCAGTGCTAGAGATACGCGGACAGGGAACTACGAGCAGTACTTC
CDR3: CSARDTRTGNYEQYF

size: NA
J: TRBJ2-2
D: NA
V: TRBV6-6
DNA: TGTGCCAGCAAGTCGGGTCCCGGGGAGCTGTTTTTT
CDR3: CASKSGPGELFF

size: medium-sized
J: TRBJ1-2
D: TRBD1
V: TRBV25-1
DNA: TGTGCCAGCAGTGAGGGACAGGACTATGGCTACACCTTC
CDR3: CASSEGQDYGYTF

size: NA
J: TRBJ2-5
D: TRBD2
V: TRBV2
DNA: TGTGCCAGCAGTGCTAGCGGGCAAGAGACCCAGTACTTC
CDR3: CASSASGQETQYF

size: NA
J: TRBJ2-1
D: TRBD2
V: TRBV7-9
DNA: TGTGCCAGCAGCGAGAGTTATAGCGGGAGGGCAAGGGAGCAGTTCTTC
CDR3: CASSESYSGRAREQFF

size: NA
J: TRBJ1-2
D: NA
V: TRBV12-3/TRBV12-4
DNA: TGTGCCAGCAGTACCGGAAGAGGGGGGTTTGGCTACACCTTC
CDR3: CASSTGRGGFGYTF

size: NA
J: TRBJ2-7
D: NA
V: TRBV19
DNA: TGTGCCAGTAGTATCAAGGGGACTGGGGGTTACGAGCAGTACTTC
CDR3: CASSIKGTGGYEQYF

size: NA
J: TRBJ2-4
D: TRBD1
V: TRBV7-9
DNA: TGTGCCAGCAGCTTCGGACAGGGGGGAAACATTCAGTACTTC
CDR3: CASSFGQGGNIQYF

size: few
J: TRBJ2-5
D: NA
V: TRBV6-6
DNA: TGTGCCAGCAGTTACCCGACTCAGCGCGAGACCCAGTACTTC
CDR3: CASSYPTQRETQYF

size: NA
J: TRBJ2-3
D: TRBD2
V: TRBV6-4
DNA: TGTGCCAGCAGCGGGAGGGCCAGCACAGATACGCAGTATTTT
CDR3: CASSGRASTDTQYF

size: NA
J: TRBJ2-1
D: NA
V: TRBV11-2
DNA: NA
CDR3: CASSFYICSARLAATYNEQFF

size: many
J: TRBJ1-2
D: NA
V: TRBV12-5
DNA: TGTGCTAGTGGTTTGGTACCTTGGACAGCCTATGGCTACACCTTC
CDR3: CASGLVPWTAYGYTF

size: few
J: TRBJ1-1
D: NA
V: TRBV20-1
DNA: TGCAGTGCTAACGATGACAGGCCTGAAGCTTTCTTT
CDR3: CSANDDRPEAFF

size: many
J: TRBJ2-5
D: TRBD2
V: TRBV5-8
DNA: TGTGCCAGCAGCTTGGGGCAAGCGGGGAGGCAAGAGACCCAGTACTTC
CDR3: CASSLGQAGRQETQYF

size: NA
J: TRBJ1-1
D: NA
V: TRBV29-1
DNA: NA
CDR3: CSVEKGQGAQYFGPGTEAFF

size: NA
J: TRBJ1-4
D: NA
V: TRBV6-5
DNA: TGTGCCAGCAGTCCTGAGAGGGGGGAAAAACTGTTTTTT
CDR3: CASSPERGEKLFF

size: many
J: TRBJ2-2
D: TRBD1
V: TRBV6-1
DNA: TGTGCCAGCAGTGAGGGGACGACAGGGGCCGGGGAGCTGTTTTTT
CDR3: CASSEGTTGAGELFF

size: NA
J: TRBJ2-1
D: TRBD2
V: TRBV9
DNA: TGTGCCAGCAGCGTAAGCGGGGGGGCCTATGAGCAGTTCTTC
CDR3: CASSVSGGAYEQFF

size: many
J: TRBJ2-3
D: NA
V: TRBV4-3
DNA: TGCGCCAGCAGCCAAGGGGGGGGGGCCTCTCGCACAGATACGCAGTATTTT
CDR3: CASSQGGGASRTDTQYF

size: NA
J: TRBJ1-1
D: NA
V: TRBV2
DNA: TGTGCCTGCAATCTCGACCCGATCATTGAAGCTTTCTTT
CDR3: CACNLDPIIEAFF

size: NA
J: TRBJ1-1
D: NA
V: TRBV12-3/TRBV12-4
DNA: TGTGCCAGCAGTTTCGCGGGACTTGCTTTCTTT
CDR3: CASSFAGLAFF

size: many
J: TRBJ2-7
D: NA
V: TRBV14
DNA: TGTGCCAGCAGCCAAGTAGGTCGGGCTGGACTCTACGAGCAGTACTTC
CDR3: CASSQVGRAGLYEQYF

size: many
J: TRBJ2-7
D: NA
V: TRBV2
DNA: TGTGCCAGCAGTGAAGGGGGGGCGAGCTCCTACGAGCAGTACTTC
CDR3: CASSEGGASSYEQYF

size: once
J: TRBJ2-5
D: TRBD2
V: TRBV20-1
DNA: TGCAGTGCTACCGGGGGGGGGGACAATGAGACCCAGTACTTC
CDR3: CSATGGGDNETQYF

size: many
J: TRBJ1-1
D: TRBD1
V: TRBV7-9
DNA: TGTGCCAGCAGCTGGGGGGACAGACCTAACACTGAAGCTTTCTTT
CDR3: CASSWGDRPNTEAFF

size: NA
J: TRBJ1-4
D: NA
V: TRBV20-1
DNA: TGCAGTGGTAAACCTTTTGGTGGCAGGGGAGAAAAACTGTTTTTT
CDR3: CSGKPFGGRGEKLFF

size: medium-sized
J: TRBJ2-5
D: NA
V: TRBV20-1
DNA: TGCAGTGCTCACGACCAAGAGACCCAGTACTTC
CDR3: CSAHDQETQYF